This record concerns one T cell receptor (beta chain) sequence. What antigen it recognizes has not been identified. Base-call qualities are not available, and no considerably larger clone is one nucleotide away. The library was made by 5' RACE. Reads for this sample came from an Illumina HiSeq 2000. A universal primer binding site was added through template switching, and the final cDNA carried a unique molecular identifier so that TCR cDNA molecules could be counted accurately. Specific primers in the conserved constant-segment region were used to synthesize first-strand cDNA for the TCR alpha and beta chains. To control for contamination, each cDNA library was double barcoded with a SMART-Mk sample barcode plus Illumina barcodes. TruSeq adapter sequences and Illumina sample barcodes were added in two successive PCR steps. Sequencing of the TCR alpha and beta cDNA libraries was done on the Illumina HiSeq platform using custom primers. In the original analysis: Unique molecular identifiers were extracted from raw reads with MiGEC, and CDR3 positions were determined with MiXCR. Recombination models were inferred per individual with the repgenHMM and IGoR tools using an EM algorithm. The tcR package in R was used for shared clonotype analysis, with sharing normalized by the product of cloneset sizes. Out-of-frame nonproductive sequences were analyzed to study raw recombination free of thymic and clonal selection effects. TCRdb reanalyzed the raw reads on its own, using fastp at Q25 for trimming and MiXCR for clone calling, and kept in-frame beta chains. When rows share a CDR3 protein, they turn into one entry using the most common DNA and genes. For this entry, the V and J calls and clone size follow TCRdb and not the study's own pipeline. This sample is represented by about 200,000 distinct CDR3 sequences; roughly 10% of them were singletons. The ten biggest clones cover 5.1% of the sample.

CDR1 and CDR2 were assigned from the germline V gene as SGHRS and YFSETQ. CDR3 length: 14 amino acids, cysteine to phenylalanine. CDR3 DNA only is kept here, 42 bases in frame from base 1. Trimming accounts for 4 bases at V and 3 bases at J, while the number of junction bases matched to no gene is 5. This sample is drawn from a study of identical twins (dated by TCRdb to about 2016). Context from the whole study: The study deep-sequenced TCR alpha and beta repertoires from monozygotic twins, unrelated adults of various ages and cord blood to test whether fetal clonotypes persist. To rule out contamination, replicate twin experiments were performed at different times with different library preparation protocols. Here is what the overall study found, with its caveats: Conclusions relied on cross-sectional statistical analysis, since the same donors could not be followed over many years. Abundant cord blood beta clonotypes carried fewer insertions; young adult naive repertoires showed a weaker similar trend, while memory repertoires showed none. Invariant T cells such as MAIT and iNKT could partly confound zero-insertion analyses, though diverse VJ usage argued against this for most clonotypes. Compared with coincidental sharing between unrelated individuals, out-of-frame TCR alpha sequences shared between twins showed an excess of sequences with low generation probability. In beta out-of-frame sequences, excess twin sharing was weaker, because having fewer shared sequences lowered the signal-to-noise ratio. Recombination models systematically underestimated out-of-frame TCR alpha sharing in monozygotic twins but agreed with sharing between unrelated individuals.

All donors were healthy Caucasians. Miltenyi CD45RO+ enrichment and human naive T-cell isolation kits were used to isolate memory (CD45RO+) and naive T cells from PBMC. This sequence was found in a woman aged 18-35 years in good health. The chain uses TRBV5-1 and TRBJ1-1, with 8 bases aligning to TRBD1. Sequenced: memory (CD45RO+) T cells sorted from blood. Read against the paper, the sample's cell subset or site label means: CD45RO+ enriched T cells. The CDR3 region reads CASSPGQGDTEAFF. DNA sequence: TGCGCCAGCAGCCCAGGACAGGGCGACACTGAAGCTTTCTTT.